The TCR beta chain described here comes from a study of cytomegalovirus exposure and HLA in healthy donors. Study background: Previous work identified 117 million unique TCR beta sequences from around 170 million T cells. Study-wide results and limits: Donors were assumed by presence/absence analyses to have roughly uniform sequencing depth. Investigators reported 150 to 200 TCR beta chains as tied to cytomegalovirus.

Points on this clone: Antigen unknown.

The primer mix had 60 Vbeta and 13 Jbeta primers. Only in-frame clones appear in the TCRdb table, and some are missing; sequencing was by immunoSEQ multiplex PCR. In the table there are 100,000 to 130,000 clones, 77% of which are singletons. Germline loops: CDR1 SEHNR, CDR2 FQNEAQ (reference sequence). The CDR3 runs to 17 residues. Trimming left V 5 bases short and J 0 bases short, with 17 bases between. Sequenced input: PBMCs. This receptor was obtained from a male donor in good health and CMV-seronegative. The chain combines TRBV7-9 with TRBJ1-3; tentatively, D is TRBD1 (6 bases). This CDR3 reads CASSRTVQGVSGNTIYF. CDR3 coding DNA: TGTGCCAGCAGCCGGACCGTACAGGGTGTCTCTGGAAACACCATATATTTT. The whole variable domain, filled in from reference TRBV7-9 and TRBJ1-3, reads DTGVSQNPRHKITKRGQNVTFRCDPISEHNRLYWYRQTLGQGPEFLTYFQNEAQLEKSRLLSDRFSAERPKGSFSTLEIQRTEQGDSAMYLCASSRTVQGVSGNTIYFGEGSWLTVV.